A single sample gave rise to the 22 T cell receptor beta chains below, sequenced in a study of CD8 T cells in Susac syndrome. A quantity of roughly 0.5 to 1 ug RNA underwent reverse transcription using random hexamers. TCRdb independently ran MiXCR on the immunoSEQ multiplex PCR reads; one entry per CDR3 protein. The sample has about 430,000 distinct CDR3 sequences, more than 80% seen once. What was sequenced was CD8+ T cells from PBMCs. These receptors all come from a human donor with multiple sclerosis.

The chain employs TRBV29-1 and TRBJ2-7; D tentatively fits TRBD1 or TRBD2 (5 bases each). This CDR3 spans 13 amino acids. The V and J ends lost 4 bases and 4 bases respectively, with 14 bases between them. In germline, CDR1 is SQVTM, CDR2 ANQGSEA. The CDR3 DNA is TGCAGCGTTGTGTCTAATGGGGGTTACGAGCAGTACTTC. The encoded protein is CSVVSNGGYEQYF.

The rearrangement uses TRBV3-1 and TRBJ1-1, with D unresolved. Germline V CDR1 and CDR2: LGHDT, YNNKEL (reference sequence). Trimming removed 0 bases at V and 3 bases at J, with 14 bases between. CDR3 length: 16 residues. DNA for the CDR3: TGTGCCAGCAGCCAAGACGATTTGGAGTGGGACACTGAAGCTTTCTTT. This gives the protein CASSQDDLEWDTEAFF.

V usage is TRBV5-6 and J usage is TRBJ1-2; D gene uncertain. CDR3 size: 13 residues. In germline, CDR1 is SGHDT, CDR2 YYEEEE. V was cut by 2 bases and J by 7 bases, with 12 bases left in between. The CDR3 sequence is CASSFQSEGGYTF. The CDR3 DNA follows: TGTGCCAGCAGCTTTCAATCAGAGGGTGGCTACACCTTC.

In regard to this clonotype: The germline gene is not matched at one end of the junction; a read error may be the cause. The chain couples TRBV10-3 to TRBJ1-5; D is uncertain. CDR1 and CDR2 (germline): ENHRY, SYGVKD. The CDR3 contains 15 residues. The CDR3 DNA reads as TGTGCCATCAGTGAGGTTGGTAGTAGCGATCAGCCCCAGCATTTT. Translation gives CAISEVGSSDQPQHF.

This clonotype was recorded a few times. The CDR3 is CASRTGGETQYF. The CDR3 nucleotides read TGTGCCTCGAGGACTGGGGGAGAGACCCAGTACTTC. The rearrangement links TRBV27 to TRBJ2-5; D may be TRBD1 or TRBD2 (5 bases each). CDR3 length: 12 residues. Trimming took off 11 bases at V and 4 bases at J, with 14 bases between the two ends. Germline CDR1 and CDR2: MNHEY and SMNVEV (reference sequence).

J is TRBJ2-2 and V is TRBV21-1; the table's TRBD2 call for D was not verified on the DNA. TRBV21-1 is reported as a pseudogene. This CDR3 is 17 amino acids long. CDR3 region: CASTEPLTGRDTGELFF. Written as DNA, the CDR3 is TGTGCCAGCACCGAACCCTTAACGGGGAGGGACACCGGGGAGCTGTTTTTT.

This chain uses TRBV15 with TRBJ2-2; tentative D call: TRBD2 (6 bases). Germline assignment: CDR1 LNHNV and CDR2 YYDKDF (reference sequence). The CDR3 runs 17 residues. Trimming stripped 3 bases from V and 5 bases from J, with 19 bases between. The CDR3: CATSRAGPGKVTGELFF. The CDR3 region has the DNA TGTGCCACCAGCAGGGCGGGACCAGGGAAAGTGACCGGGGAGCTGTTTTTT. Supplemented by reference TRBV15 and TRBJ2-2, the full variable domain reads DAMVIQNPRYQVTQFGKPVTLSCSQTLNHNVMYWYQQKSSQAPKLLFHYYDKDFNNEADTPDNFQSRRPNTSFCFLDIRSPGLGDTAMYLCATSRAGPGKVTGELFFGEGSRLTVL.

The rearrangement joins TRBV27 to TRBJ2-2; 12 bases agree with TRBD2. The V and J ends lost 5 bases and 5 bases, in that order; junction bases with no gene match: 12. The CDR3 sequence is 18 residues long. CDR1 and CDR2 (germline): MNHEY, SMNVEV (reference sequence). The CDR3 sequence: CASSPAPTSGSFTGELFF. CDR3 DNA sequence: TGTGCCAGCAGTCCGGCCCCGACTAGCGGGAGTTTTACCGGGGAGCTGTTTTTT.

A remark on this clonotype: Germline is not matched at one junction end, which may reflect a read error. The rearrangement uses TRBV7-6 and TRBJ1-1, with D maybe TRBD1 (6 bases). CDR1 is SGHVS, CDR2 FNYEAQ, per germline. This CDR3 comprises 17 residues. The CDR3 DNA is TGTGCCAGCAGCTCCGGATGGACAGATCCAATGAACACTGAAGCTCTCTTT. Translation: CASSSGWTDPMNTEALF. Full variable domain (remainder filled in from reference TRBV7-6 and TRBJ1-1): GAGVSQSPRYKVTKRGQDVALRCDPISGHVSLYWYRQALGQGPEFLTYFNYEAQQDKSGLPNDRFSAERPEGSISTLTIQRTEQRDSAMYRCASSSGWTDPMNTEALFGQGTRLTVV.

CDR3 sequence: CASGLVLLGTGGSYEQYF. CDR3 nucleotides: TGTGCTAGTGGTTTGGTACTATTGGGGACAGGGGGTTCCTACGAGCAGTACTTC. The rearrangement links TRBV12-5 to TRBJ2-7; TRBD1 aligns across 11 bases. Germline loops: CDR1 LGHNT, CDR2 FRNRAP. Germline trimming cut 0 bases from V and 1 base from J; bases unmatched to any gene: 8. CDR3 length equals 18 residues.

This chain links TRBV6-1 with TRBJ2-1; D is perhaps TRBD2 (5 bases). Germline CDR1 MNHNS, CDR2 SASEGT. The V and J ends lost 7 bases and 1 base respectively, with 17 bases between them. This CDR3 spans 16 amino acids. The CDR3 reads CASIPSGVISYNEQFF. The CDR3 DNA reads TGTGCCAGCATCCCATCCGGGGTTATTTCCTACAATGAGCAGTTCTTC.

The chain joins TRBV11-2 to TRBJ1-3; 9 bases are shared with TRBD1. V lost 5 bases and J lost 7; bases outside the gene matches: 9. CDR1 is SGHAT and CDR2 is FQNNGV in the germline V gene. CDR3 length equals 15 residues. The CDR3 loop is CASSSPGQGDNTIYF. CDR3 sequence (DNA): TGTGCCAGCAGCAGCCCGGGACAGGGTGACAACACCATATATTTT. The full variable domain, completed using reference TRBV11-2 and TRBJ1-3, is EAGVAQSPRYKIIEKRQSVAFWCNPISGHATLYWYQQILGQGPKLLIQFQNNGVVDDSQLPKDRFSAERLKGVDSTLKIQPAKLEDSAVYLCASSSPGQGDNTIYFGEGSWLTVV.

The chain uses TRBV27 and TRBJ1-2, with 10 bases identical to TRBD1. CDR1 is MNHEY and CDR2 is SMNVEV in the germline V gene (reference sequence). Losses at the gene ends were 6 bases for V and 3 bases for J; bases not matched to a gene: 1. The CDR3 covers 13 residues. CDR3 amino acids: CASRDRGDYGYTF. The DNA for the CDR3 is TGTGCCAGCAGGGACAGGGGGGACTATGGCTACACCTTC.

The chain recombines TRBV27 with TRBJ1-3; D call uncertain. V lost 2 bases and J 4 bases, leaving 12 bases between the germline ends. The CDR3 has 15 residues. Germline CDR1 reads MNHEY; CDR2 reads SMNVEV (reference sequence). The CDR3 loop reads CASSLAGSAGNTIYF. In DNA form, the CDR3 reads TGTGCCAGCAGTTTAGCGGGATCAGCAGGAAACACCATATATTTT.

The V gene is TRBV12-3 or TRBV12-4, the J gene TRBJ2-1; 12 bases are shared with TRBD2. With V trimmed by 5 bases and J by 0 bases, 20 bases remained unmatched. The CDR3 sequence is 22 residues long. The CDR3 spells CASSTNRFGTSGPPSSYNEQFF. The CDR3, as DNA: TGTGCCAGCAGTACCAACCGCTTCGGGACTAGCGGGCCCCCGAGCTCCTACAATGAGCAGTTCTTC.

This clonotype has just a few counts. This chain connects TRBV27 to TRBJ1-1; D might be TRBD1 (6 bases). Germline CDR1 reads MNHEY; CDR2 reads SMNVEV (reference sequence). CDR3 length: 14 residues. Deletions cut 4 bases from V and 6 bases from J, with 15 bases between. The CDR3 nucleotides are TGTGCCAGCAGTTCAGGGGCATCGTTGCCTGAAGCTTTCTTT. Translation gives CASSSGASLPEAFF.

The V gene is TRBV9, the J gene TRBJ2-6; 8 positions agree with TRBD1. The CDR3 spans 16 residues. The germline gives CDR1 SGDLS, CDR2 YYNGEE. With V trimmed by 3 bases and J by 2 bases, 4 bases remained unmatched. The chain's CDR3 is CASSEETGAGANVLTF. In DNA, the CDR3 is TGTGCCAGCAGCGAAGAGACAGGGGCTGGGGCCAACGTCCTGACTTTC.

The CDR3 DNA reads as TGTGCCAGCAGCTTAGGATGGGACCACAACTATGGCTACACCTTC. This sequence encodes CASSLGWDHNYGYTF. The chain is built from TRBV7-9 and TRBJ1-2; perhaps TRBD1 as D (5 bases). This CDR3 region has 15 residues. V lost 1 base, J lost 2 bases, and 11 bases lay in between. CDR1 and CDR2 from the germline V gene are SEHNR and FQNEAQ (reference sequence).

This clonotype has a single count. CDR3 residues: CASSPNRGPYEQYF. The CDR3 region has the DNA TGCGCCAGCAGTCCTAACAGGGGTCCCTACGAGCAGTACTTC. J is TRBJ2-7 and V is TRBV10-1; 7 bases align to TRBD1. J gave up 2 bases and V 5 bases, and 6 bases lay outside the gene matches. Germline values: CDR1 WNHNN, CDR2 SYGVQD (reference sequence). The CDR3 is made up of 14 amino acids.

The rearrangement links TRBV20-1 to TRBJ1-1, with D unresolved. The CDR3 has 13 residues. Germline V gene sequence: CDR1 DFQATT, CDR2 SNEGSKA (reference sequence). V was clipped by 5 bases and J by 0 bases, with 10 bases between them. This chain's CDR3 is CSASDRLNTEAFF. For the CDR3, the DNA is TGCAGTGCTTCGGACCGGTTGAACACTGAAGCTTTCTTT.

This clonotype has just a few counts. The V call is TRBV6-1, the J call TRBJ1-3, with a tentative D call TRBD1 (5 bases). CDR1 and CDR2 (germline): MNHNS, SASEGT. The CDR3 is 14 amino acids. Trimming removed 4 bases at V and 3 bases at J, with 10 bases between. CDR3 region: CASSGTGFGNTIYF. In DNA, the CDR3 is TGTGCCAGCAGTGGTACAGGTTTTGGAAACACCATATATTTT.

The J gene is TRBJ1-6, the V gene TRBV4-1, with D unresolved. The CDR3 is 15 amino acids. The germline gives CDR1 MGHRA, CDR2 YSYEKL. Trimming cost V 0 bases and J 8 bases, with 11 bases left between them. The CDR3: CASSQDPGIDSPLHF. Written as DNA, the CDR3 is TGCGCCAGCAGCCAAGATCCGGGGATCGATTCACCCCTCCACTTT.